This T cell receptor (beta chain) was obtained from a study of T cell changes during pregnancy in multiple sclerosis. Here immunoSEQ multiplex PCR was the method, and the copy in TCRdb shows in-frame clones only, minus some. The sample holds around 69,000 clones, roughly nine tenths seen once. V lost 1 base, J lost 0 bases, and 4 bases lay in between. CDR1 MGHRA and CDR2 YSYEKL come from the germline V gene. The CDR3 is 14 amino acids. Sequenced material: peripheral blood, taken in the third trimester of pregnancy. The receptor comes from a female donor with multiple sclerosis, enrolled in a pregnancy study. The chain joins TRBV4-1 to TRBJ1-3; D not resolved. CDR3 sequence reads: CASSQGHSGNTIYF. The CDR3 DNA reads as TGCGCCAGCAGCCAAGGACACTCTGGAAACACCATATATTTT.